This TCR beta chain originates from a study of blood T cell repertoires in COVID-19. From germline, CDR1 is MNHEY and CDR2 SVGEGT. The J segment lost 1 base and the V segment lost 2 bases, leaving 3 bases of the junction unmatched. The CDR3 loop spans 17 amino acids. Sequencing used immunoSEQ multiplex PCR; TCRdb keeps in-frame clones, though not all of them. The sample has tens of thousands of clones, roughly 81% seen once. This receptor was obtained from a human donor in a cohort sampled during active COVID-19. V usage is TRBV6-2 or TRBV6-3 and J usage is TRBJ2-1; TRBD2 matches at 12 bases. The sample consisted of peripheral blood. In DNA form, the CDR3 reads TGTGCCAGCAGTTACCTTGGACTAGCGGGGTCCTACAATGAGCAGTTCTTC. It is translated as CASSYLGLAGSYNEQFF.